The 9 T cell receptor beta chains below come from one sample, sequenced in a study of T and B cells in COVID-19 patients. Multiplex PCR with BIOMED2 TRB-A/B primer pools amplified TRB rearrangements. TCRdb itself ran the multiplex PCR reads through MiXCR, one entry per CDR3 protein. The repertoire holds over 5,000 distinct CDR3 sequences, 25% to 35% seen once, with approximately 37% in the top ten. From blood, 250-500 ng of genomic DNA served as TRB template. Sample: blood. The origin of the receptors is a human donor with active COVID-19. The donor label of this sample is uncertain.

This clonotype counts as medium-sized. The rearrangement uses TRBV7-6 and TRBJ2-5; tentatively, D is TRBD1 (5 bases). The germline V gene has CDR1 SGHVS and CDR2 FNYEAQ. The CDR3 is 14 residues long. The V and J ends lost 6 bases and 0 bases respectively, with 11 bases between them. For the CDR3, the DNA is TGTGCCAGCAGTCCCAGGGCTTACCAAGAGACCCAGTACTTC. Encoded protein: CASSPRAYQETQYF.

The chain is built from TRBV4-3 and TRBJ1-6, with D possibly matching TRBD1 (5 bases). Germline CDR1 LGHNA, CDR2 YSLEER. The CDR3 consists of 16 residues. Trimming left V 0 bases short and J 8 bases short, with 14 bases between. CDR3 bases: TGCGCCAGCAGCCAAGATTGGAAGGGGTTGGATTCACCCCTCCACTTT. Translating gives CASSQDWKGLDSPLHF.

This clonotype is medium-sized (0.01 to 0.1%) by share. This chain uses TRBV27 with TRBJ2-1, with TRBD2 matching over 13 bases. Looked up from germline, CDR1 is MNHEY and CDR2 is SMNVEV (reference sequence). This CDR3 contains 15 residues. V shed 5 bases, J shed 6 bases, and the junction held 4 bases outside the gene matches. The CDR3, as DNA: TGTGCCAGCAGTCTACTAGCGGGGGGGGCCAATGAGCAGTTCTTC. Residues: CASSLLAGGANEQFF.

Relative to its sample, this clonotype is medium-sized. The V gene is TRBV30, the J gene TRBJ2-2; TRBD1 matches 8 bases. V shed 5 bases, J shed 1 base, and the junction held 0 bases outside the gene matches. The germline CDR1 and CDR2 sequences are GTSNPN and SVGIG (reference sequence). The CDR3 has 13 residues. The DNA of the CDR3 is TGTGCCTGGGGGACAGGGAACACCGGGGAGCTGTTTTTT. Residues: CAWGTGNTGELFF.

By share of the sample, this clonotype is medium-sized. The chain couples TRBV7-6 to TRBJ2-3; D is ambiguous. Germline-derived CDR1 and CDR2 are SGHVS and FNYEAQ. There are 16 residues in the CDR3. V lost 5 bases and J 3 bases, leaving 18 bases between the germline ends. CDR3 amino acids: CASSPNPSGPTDTQYF. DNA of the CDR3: TGTGCCAGCAGCCCGAATCCGAGTGGGCCAACAGATACGCAGTATTTT. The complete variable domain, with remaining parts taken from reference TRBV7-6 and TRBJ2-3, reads GAGVSQSPRYKVTKRGQDVALRCDPISGHVSLYWYRQALGQGPEFLTYFNYEAQQDKSGLPNDRFSAERPEGSISTLTIQRTEQRDSAMYRCASSPNPSGPTDTQYFGPGTRLTVL.

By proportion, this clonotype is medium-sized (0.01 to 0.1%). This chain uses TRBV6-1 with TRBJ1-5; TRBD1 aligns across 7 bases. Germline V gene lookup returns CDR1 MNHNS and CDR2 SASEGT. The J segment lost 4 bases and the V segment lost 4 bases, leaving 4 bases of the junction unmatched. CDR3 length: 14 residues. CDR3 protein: CASSGATGNQPQHF. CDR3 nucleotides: TGTGCCAGCAGTGGGGCGACAGGGAATCAGCCCCAGCATTTT.

CDR3 nucleotides: TGTGCCAGCAGCCAATTCGTGTCGGTGGGATCTGAGCAGTACTTC. The encoded protein is CASSQFVSVGSEQYF. The rearrangement links TRBV14 to TRBJ2-7; D gene uncertain. Per germline, CDR1 SGHDN and CDR2 FVKESK. The CDR3 spans 15 residues. Trimming removed 2 bases at V and 7 bases at J, with 18 bases between.

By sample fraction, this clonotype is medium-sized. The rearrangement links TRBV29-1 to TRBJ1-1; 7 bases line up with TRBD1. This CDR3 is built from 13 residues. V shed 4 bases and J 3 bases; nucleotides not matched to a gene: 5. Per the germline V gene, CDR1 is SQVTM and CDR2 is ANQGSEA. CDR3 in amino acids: CSVAWDSYTEAFF. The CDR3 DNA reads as TGCAGCGTTGCATGGGACAGTTACACTGAAGCTTTCTTT.

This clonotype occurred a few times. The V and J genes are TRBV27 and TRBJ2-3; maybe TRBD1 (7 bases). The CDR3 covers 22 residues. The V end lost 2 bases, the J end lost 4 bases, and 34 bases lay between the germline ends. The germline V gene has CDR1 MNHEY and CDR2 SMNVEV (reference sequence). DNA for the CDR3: TGTGCCAGCAGTTTAAGGGGCGGGACAGAGCCCTTCCTACGGGAGACGGCAGATACGCAGTATTTT. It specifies CASSLRGGTEPFLRETADTQYF.